This T cell receptor beta chain originates from a study of blood T cell repertoires in COVID-19. The CDR3 has 13 amino acids. V was cut by 1 base and J by 7 bases, with 10 bases left in between. Germline assignment: CDR1 LNHDA and CDR2 SQIVND (reference sequence). In the case of this clone: Other DNA sequences of this sample code for an identical CDR3.

Measured with immunoSEQ multiplex PCR; TCRdb has only the in-frame clones, and not every one. This table holds about 280,000 clones, nearly 90% found once. The source material was peripheral blood. The clonotype originates from a young woman with COVID-19, enrolled during active disease. The chain couples TRBV19 to TRBJ1-2; maybe TRBD1 (5 bases). CDR3 bases: TGTGCCAGTAGTATAGTAGGGACTTCTGGCTACACCTTC. It translates to CASSIVGTSGYTF.